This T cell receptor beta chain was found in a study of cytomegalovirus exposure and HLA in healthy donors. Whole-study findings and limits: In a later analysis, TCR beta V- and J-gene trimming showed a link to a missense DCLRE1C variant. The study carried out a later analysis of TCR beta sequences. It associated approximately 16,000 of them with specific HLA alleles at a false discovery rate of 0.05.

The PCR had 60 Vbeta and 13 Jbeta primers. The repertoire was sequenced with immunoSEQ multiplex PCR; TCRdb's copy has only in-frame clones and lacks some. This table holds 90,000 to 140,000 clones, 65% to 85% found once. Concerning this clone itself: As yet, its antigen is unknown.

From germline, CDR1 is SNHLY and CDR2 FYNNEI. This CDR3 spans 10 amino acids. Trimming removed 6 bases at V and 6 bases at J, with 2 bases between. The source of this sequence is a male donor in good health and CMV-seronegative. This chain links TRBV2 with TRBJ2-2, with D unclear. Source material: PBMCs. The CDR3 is CASSAGELFF. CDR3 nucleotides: TGTGCCAGCAGCGCCGGGGAGCTGTTTTTT.